A single sample gave rise to the 15 T cell receptor beta chains below, sequenced in a study of blood T cell repertoires in COVID-19. Using immunoSEQ multiplex PCR, the repertoire was profiled, and TCRdb retains in-frame clones only, with some absent. The sample includes roughly 500,000 clones, more than 85% of them seen just once. The specimen sequenced was PBMCs or T cells enriched from blood (not recorded which). The receptors here all came from a woman aged 55-69 years who had recovered from COVID-19.

This clone occurred once. The chain joins TRBV19 to TRBJ1-6; the match to TRBD1 covers 7 bases. The germline gives CDR1 LNHDA, CDR2 SQIVND (reference sequence). V dropped 10 bases and J dropped 2; count of bases not matched to a gene: 8. CDR3 length: 15 amino acids. The CDR3 DNA reads as TGTGCCACCTCTCCGACAGGGCCCTATAATTCACCCCTCCACTTT. Amino acid sequence: CATSPTGPYNSPLHF.

Written as DNA, the CDR3 is TGCGCCAGCAGTTCCCATACAGGCCCAGGGACCGGGGAGCTGTTTTTT. This encodes CASSSHTGPGTGELFF. The chain carries TRBV5-1 and TRBJ2-2; a possible D gene is TRBD1 (5 bases). V lost 5 bases to trimming and J lost 5 bases, with 19 bases between them. CDR3 length: 16 residues. In germline, CDR1 is SGHRS, CDR2 YFSETQ.

The V gene is TRBV6-5, the J gene TRBJ1-6; D is unclear. CDR3 length: 15 residues. V dropped 2 bases and J dropped 9 bases, with 14 bases sitting between them. Germline values: CDR1 MNHEY, CDR2 SVGAGI. In DNA, the CDR3 is TGTGCCAGCAGTTACGGAGGGTTTGGTGGTTCACCCCTCCACTTT. It codes for CASSYGGFGGSPLHF.

This sequence joins TRBV9 and TRBJ1-3; 7 positions match TRBD1. CDR3 length: 16 residues. J was trimmed by 4 bases and V by 0 bases; bases with no gene match: 7. Germline V gives CDR1 SGDLS, CDR2 YYNGEE. CDR3 nucleotides: TGTGCCAGCAGCGTAGAAGGGGGCAGGGGAGGAAACACCATATATTTT. Protein: CASSVEGGRGGNTIYF.

Concerning this clone itself: Additional DNA sequences in this sample encode the identical CDR3. The genes are TRBV9 and TRBJ1-1; the match to TRBD1 covers 8 bases. The germline V gene has CDR1 SGDLS and CDR2 YYNGEE. The length of the CDR3 is 14 residues. V lost 1 base and J lost 1; bases outside the gene matches: 0. CDR3 DNA sequence: TGTGCCAGCAGCGTACAGGGGGCGAACACTGAAGCTTTCTTT. Its protein product is CASSVQGANTEAFF.

V and J are TRBV29-1 and TRBJ2-7; 12 bases match TRBD1. This CDR3 comprises 13 residues. Losses at the gene ends were 4 bases for V and 4 bases for J; bases not matched to a gene: 2. Germline V gene lookup returns CDR1 SQVTM and CDR2 ANQGSEA. The CDR3 loop reads CSVGGQGAYEQYF. CDR3 DNA: TGCAGCGTTGGGGGACAGGGGGCTTACGAGCAGTACTTC.

This chain links TRBV11-3 with TRBJ2-2; TRBD2 agrees at 8 bases. V dropped 3 bases and J dropped 0; count of bases not matched to a gene: 6. This CDR3 has 17 amino acids. Germline CDR1 is SGHNT and CDR2 is YENEEA. The CDR3 sequence is CASSLGAGATNTGELFF. CDR3 nucleotides: TGTGCCAGCAGCTTGGGAGCGGGGGCCACGAACACCGGGGAGCTGTTTTTT.

Written as DNA, the CDR3 is TGTGCCAGCAGTTTTCTGGCCTCTGGAAACACCATATATTTT. Translation gives CASSFLASGNTIYF. V gene TRBV2 combines with J gene TRBJ1-3; D ambiguous. Trimming took 5 bases from V and 0 from J, leaving 8 bases between them. Germline V gene lookup returns CDR1 SNHLY and CDR2 FYNNEI. This CDR3 region has 14 residues.

Written as DNA, the CDR3 is TGTGCCAGCAGTGAATCCGTCAGGGCCGGAAACACCATATATTTT. Translation gives CASSESVRAGNTIYF. The chain combines TRBV25-1 with TRBJ1-3; tentatively, D is TRBD1 (5 bases). Germline loops: CDR1 MGHDK, CDR2 SYGVNS. This CDR3 has 15 amino acids. Trimming shortened V by 1 base and J by 4 bases, and 11 bases separated the two germline ends.

The chain carries TRBV21-1 and TRBJ2-7; the table calls TRBD1, which could not be checked here. TRBV21-1 counts as a pseudogene. This CDR3 spans 19 amino acids. The CDR3 region is CASSTKNGYRVGISYEQYV. The CDR3 DNA sequence: TGTGCCAGCAGCACAAAGAACGGGTACAGGGTAGGAATCTCCTACGAGCAGTACGTC.

The V and J genes are TRBV6-4 and TRBJ1-1, with D possibly matching TRBD1 (5 bases). Germline V gene sequence: CDR1 MRHNA, CDR2 SNTAGT. The CDR3 extends over 11 amino acids. Deletions cut 10 bases from V and 4 bases from J, with 10 bases between. The CDR3 DNA reads TGTGCCACCCTGGACATCACTGAAGCTTTCTTT. Translated, it gives CATLDITEAFF.

The chain links TRBV3-1 (or the pseudogene TRBV3-2) to TRBJ1-4; no firm D call. The CDR3 contains 15 residues. V gave up 5 bases and J gave up 0 bases, with 10 bases separating them. The germline V gene encodes CDR1 LGHDT and CDR2 YNNKEL (reference sequence). The CDR3 DNA is TGTGCCAGCAGCGTCCAGCGCGCAACTAATGAAAAACTGTTTTTT. It codes for CASSVQRATNEKLFF.

V gene TRBV24-1 combines with J gene TRBJ1-5; 9 positions match TRBD1. Per germline, CDR1 KGHDR and CDR2 SFDVKD. There are 17 residues in the CDR3. J gave up 1 base and V 4 bases, and 7 bases lay outside the gene matches. The CDR3 protein is CATSDPQGAESNQPQHF. The CDR3 region has the DNA TGTGCCACCAGTGACCCACAGGGGGCCGAAAGCAATCAGCCCCAGCATTTT.

This chain uses TRBV5-5 with TRBJ1-5; D is uncertain. V was shortened by 1 base and J by 7 bases, with 18 bases between the two germline ends. The germline gives CDR1 SGHKS, CDR2 YYEKEE (reference sequence). This CDR3 has 16 amino acids. CDR3 loop: CASSLIPGSGSQPQHF. The CDR3 DNA follows: TGTGCCAGCAGCTTGATCCCGGGAAGTGGGAGCCAGCCCCAGCATTTT.

The chain joins TRBV6-5 to TRBJ2-4, with TRBD1 identical over 7 bases. This CDR3 has 15 amino acids. Trimming at V came to 5 bases and at J to 3 bases, leaving 7 bases not matched to a gene. The germline V gene encodes CDR1 MNHEY and CDR2 SVGAGI. The DNA of the CDR3 is TGTGCCAGCAGTCCCACAGGGGTCGGCAAAAACATTCAGTACTTC. Its translation is CASSPTGVGKNIQYF.